These 24 T cell receptor beta chains originate from one sample sequenced in a study of blood T cell repertoires in COVID-19. Data came from immunoSEQ multiplex PCR; TCRdb stores just in-frame clones and leaves some out. The repertoire includes 150,000 to 200,000 clones, 81% of them detected once, and approximately 11% sits in the top ten. Source material: peripheral blood. These receptor sequences come from a human donor in a cohort sampled during active COVID-19.

This chain connects TRBV12-3 or TRBV12-4 to TRBJ1-6, with D uncertain. Trimming pared 1 base from V and 7 bases from J, leaving 5 bases between. The CDR3 extends over 13 amino acids. In nucleotides, the CDR3 is TGTGCCAGCAGTTTAGTCCTAAATTCACCCCTCCACTTT. Residues: CASSLVLNSPLHF.

The chain has TRBV7-9 and TRBJ2-5; TRBD2 agrees at 13 bases. This CDR3 contains 16 residues. Germline CDR1 and CDR2: SEHNR and FQNEAQ (reference sequence). The J segment lost 6 bases and the V segment lost 5 bases, leaving 9 bases of the junction unmatched. The DNA for the CDR3 is TGTGCCAGCAGCCCGACTAGCGGGGGGCCGGGGAAGACCCAGTACTTC. Translating it yields CASSPTSGGPGKTQYF.

The CDR3 protein is CASRWGGLPSNYGYTF. The CDR3 nucleotides read TGTGCCAGTAGATGGGGGGGACTACCCTCTAACTATGGCTACACCTTC. The chain recombines TRBV19 with TRBJ1-2; a possible D gene is TRBD1 (5 bases). CDR3 length: 16 amino acids. V was shortened by 6 bases and J by 0 bases, with 17 bases between the two germline ends. Germline CDR1 LNHDA, CDR2 SQIVND (reference sequence).

This clone showed up just once. The CDR3: CSASQGSTYEQYF. CDR3 DNA: TGCAGTGCTAGTCAGGGCTCCACCTACGAGCAGTACTTC. The chain is built from TRBV20-1 and TRBJ2-7; perhaps TRBD1 as D (5 bases). This CDR3 has 13 residues. Trimming took 3 bases from V and 2 from J, leaving 11 bases between them. Germline CDR1 DFQATT, CDR2 SNEGSKA (reference sequence).

For this clone: The junction shows a germline mismatch at one end, possibly a read error. The J gene is TRBJ2-1, the V gene TRBV7-7; 12 bases align to TRBD2. CDR1 is SSHAT and CDR2 is FNYEAQ in the germline V gene (reference sequence). This CDR3 contains 15 residues. This chain's CDR3 is CASSSRTSGMGEQFF. The CDR3 nucleotides read TGTGCTAGCAGCTCCCGGACTAGCGGGATGGGTGAGCAGTTCTTC.

In DNA form, the CDR3 reads TGCGCCAGCAGCCAAAGGACTAGCGGGAGGACAACCACAGGGGAGCAGTACTTC. This encodes CASSQRTSGRTTTGEQYF. This chain uses TRBV4-1 with TRBJ2-7, with 14 bases aligning to TRBD2. Germline V gives CDR1 MGHRA, CDR2 YSYEKL. With V trimmed by 2 bases and J by 7 bases, 13 bases remained unmatched. The CDR3 runs to 18 residues.

This clone showed up just a few times. The chain carries TRBV5-1 and TRBJ2-1; 8 positions match TRBD2. The ends lost 4 bases at V and 4 bases at J; junction bases unmatched: 19. Germline CDR1 is SGHRS and CDR2 is YFSETQ. The CDR3 runs to 19 residues. For the CDR3, the DNA is TGCGCCAGCAGCGCCAAAAATCTGCGGGGGGCGGGACAATACAATGAGCAGTTCTTC. Translation gives CASSAKNLRGAGQYNEQFF.

Here the CDR3 DNA reads TGTGCCAGTTATGACACGAGCTCCTACAATGAGCAGTTCTTC. Translating gives CASYDTSSYNEQFF. This sequence joins TRBV11-2 and TRBJ2-1, with D hard to call. V was trimmed by 9 bases and J by 0 bases, leaving 12 bases between them. Germline V gene lookup returns CDR1 SGHAT and CDR2 FQNNGV. CDR3 length: 14 residues.

This chain joins TRBV6-2 or TRBV6-3 and TRBJ1-3; D is possibly TRBD1 (5 bases). Trimming took 5 bases from V and 0 from J, leaving 8 bases between them. The germline gives CDR1 MNHEY, CDR2 SVGEGT. The CDR3 sequence is 14 residues long. The CDR3 DNA is TGTGCCAGCAGTAGACAGCCCTCTGGAAACACCATATATTTT. Protein: CASSRQPSGNTIYF.

The chain employs TRBV5-8 and TRBJ2-2; tentative D call: TRBD1 (5 bases). Per the germline V gene, CDR1 is SGHTS and CDR2 is YDEGEE. The CDR3 is 15 residues long. The V gene lost 4 bases and the J gene lost 3 bases, with 13 bases spanning the gap. The CDR3 DNA follows: TGTGCCAGCAGCCAGGGTCTCACCCACACCGGGGAGCTGTTTTTT. Translation gives CASSQGLTHTGELFF.

The V gene is TRBV7-8, the J gene TRBJ1-3; weak D call: TRBD1 (6 bases). The germline CDR1 and CDR2 sequences are SGHVS and FQNEAQ. CDR3 length: 19 residues. Trimming cost V 0 bases and J 0 bases, with 18 bases left between them. Here the CDR3 reads CASSLAPGGGSSSGNTIYF. The CDR3, as DNA: TGTGCCAGCAGCTTAGCCCCCGGGGGGGGCTCCAGCTCTGGAAACACCATATATTTT. Complete variable domain (other parts from reference TRBV7-8 and TRBJ1-3): GAGVSQSPRYKVAKRGQDVALRCDPISGHVSLFWYQQALGQGPEFLTYFQNEAQLDKSGLPSDRFFAERPEGSVSTLKIQRTQQEDSAVYLCASSLAPGGGSSSGNTIYFGEGSWLTVV.

As concerns this clone: Other nucleotide sequences in the sample specify the same CDR3. This rearrangement joins TRBV7-2 to TRBJ1-3; the D is unclear. V was clipped by 4 bases and J by 0 bases, with 4 bases between them. This CDR3 comprises 13 residues. Germline V gene lookup returns CDR1 SGHTA and CDR2 FQGNSA. The CDR3, as DNA: TGTGCCAGCAGCTCCAGCTCTGGAAACACCATATATTTT. Translation: CASSSSSGNTIYF.

The chain joins TRBV6-7 to TRBJ2-3; 8 nucleotides align to TRBD2. Being an ORF, TRBV6-7 has a function that is uncertain. The CDR3 extends over 16 amino acids. V shed 0 bases, J shed 0 bases, and the junction held 2 bases outside the gene matches. The DNA of the CDR3 is TGTGCCAGCAGTTACTCGAGCGGGGGAAGCACAGATACGCAGTATTTT. It specifies CASSYSSGGSTDTQYF.

This clone has just a few counts. CDR3 sequence (DNA): TGTGCCAGCAGCTTACAAGGGGCCAATCAGCCCCAGCATTTT. Translation gives CASSLQGANQPQHF. The chain has TRBV5-4 and TRBJ1-5; possible D gene TRBD1, 5 bases. CDR1 and CDR2 from the germline V gene are SGHNT and YYREEE (reference sequence). There are 14 residues in the CDR3. V was pared by 2 bases and J by 3 bases, with 9 bases between.

This CDR3 is CASSTHGSVRGPQHF. The DNA of the CDR3 is TGTGCCAGCAGTACCCATGGGTCAGTCCGGGGGCCCCAGCATTTT. The genes are TRBV7-2 and TRBJ1-5; no firm D call. The V gene's germline CDR1 is SGHTA and CDR2 FQGNSA. V lost 6 bases and J lost 9, with 21 bases in between. CDR3 length equals 15 residues. The variable domain in full, completed from reference TRBV7-2 and TRBJ1-5, reads GAGVSQSPSNKVTEKGKDVELRCDPISGHTALYWYRQSLGQGLEFLIYFQGNSAPDKSGLPSDRFSAERTGGSVSTLTIQRTQQEDSAVYLCASSTHGSVRGPQHFGDGTRLSIL.

In this sample, this clone turned up once. The chain employs TRBV7-2 and TRBJ2-2; perhaps TRBD1 as D (5 bases). Germline CDR1 reads SGHTA; CDR2 reads FQGNSA. Between the trimmed V and J ends, which lost 1 base and 1 base, there was a span of 7 bases. The CDR3 is 15 amino acids. The CDR3 sequence is CASSLVRGNTGELFF. CDR3 nucleotides: TGTGCCAGCAGCTTAGTTAGGGGGAACACCGGGGAGCTGTTTTTT.

The J gene is TRBJ2-3, the V gene TRBV9, with TRBD2 identical over 14 bases. This CDR3 has 19 amino acids. V was pared by 3 bases and J by 4 bases, with 13 bases of the junction left unmatched. The V gene's germline CDR1 is SGDLS and CDR2 YYNGEE. The CDR3 nucleotides read TGTGCCAGCAGCGCGGACCCCGGGACTAGCGGGAGAGGATCAGATACGCAGTATTTT. Translated, it gives CASSADPGTSGRGSDTQYF.

This clone has just a few counts. This rearrangement joins TRBV7-9 to TRBJ1-2; TRBD1 agrees at 9 bases. This CDR3 is built from 15 residues. Germline assignment: CDR1 SEHNR and CDR2 FQNEAQ (reference sequence). V gave up 5 bases and J gave up 6 bases; unmatched junction bases: 10. In DNA form, the CDR3 reads TGTGCCAGCAGCCAGACCGGGACAGGGAGCGATGGCTACACCTTC. It is translated as CASSQTGTGSDGYTF.

This clone was counted a single time. V is TRBV7-2 and J is TRBJ1-1, with D possibly being TRBD1 (6 bases). V was pared by 2 bases and J by 12 bases, with 16 bases between. CDR1 SGHTA and CDR2 FQGNSA come from the germline V gene. This CDR3 is 13 amino acids long. CDR3 sequence reads: CASSLRYRVPPFF. The CDR3 DNA is TGTGCCAGCAGCTTAAGGTACAGGGTGCCTCCTTTCTTT.

V and J are TRBV3-1 (or the pseudogene TRBV3-2) and TRBJ2-5, with TRBD2 matching 7 bases. With V trimmed by 1 base and J by 1 base, 0 bases remained unmatched. Germline V gene sequence: CDR1 LGHDT, CDR2 YNNKEL (reference sequence). The CDR3 consists of 14 residues. CDR3 coding DNA: TGTGCCAGCAGCCAAGGGGGGGGCCAAGAGACCCAGTACTTC. It translates to CASSQGGGQETQYF.

The gene calls are TRBV2 and TRBJ2-3; the match to TRBD1 covers 7 bases. The CDR3 contains 15 residues. J lost 2 bases, V lost 5 bases, and 7 bases had no gene match. Germline V gene lookup returns CDR1 SNHLY and CDR2 FYNNEI. CDR3 sequence reads: CASSPMGQNTDTQYF. Here the CDR3 DNA reads TGTGCCAGCAGTCCCATGGGACAGAACACAGATACGCAGTATTTT.

V usage is TRBV6-5 and J usage is TRBJ1-6; no firm D call. Germline CDR1 and CDR2: MNHEY and SVGAGI. Trimming removed 6 bases from V and 0 bases from J, with 9 bases in between. The CDR3 sequence is 15 residues long. CDR3 DNA: TGTGCCAGCAGGAAAGGGAGCTCCTATAATTCACCCCTCCACTTT. This encodes CASRKGSSYNSPLHF.

This chain links TRBV5-1 with TRBJ1-2; D is unclear. V lost 5 bases and J 3 bases, leaving 5 bases between the germline ends. Germline-derived CDR1 and CDR2 are SGHRS and YFSETQ. The CDR3 is made up of 11 amino acids. Written as DNA, the CDR3 is TGCGCCAGCAGTACAGACTATGGCTACACCTTC. This translates into CASSTDYGYTF.

DNA of the CDR3: TGTGCCAGCAGCGTGGGACAGGTAACCTACGAGCAGTACTTC. This sequence encodes CASSVGQVTYEQYF. The V call is TRBV9, the J call TRBJ2-7; 8 positions match TRBD1. V shed 2 bases and J 2 bases; nucleotides not matched to a gene: 3. The germline V gene has CDR1 SGDLS and CDR2 YYNGEE. The CDR3 runs 14 residues.